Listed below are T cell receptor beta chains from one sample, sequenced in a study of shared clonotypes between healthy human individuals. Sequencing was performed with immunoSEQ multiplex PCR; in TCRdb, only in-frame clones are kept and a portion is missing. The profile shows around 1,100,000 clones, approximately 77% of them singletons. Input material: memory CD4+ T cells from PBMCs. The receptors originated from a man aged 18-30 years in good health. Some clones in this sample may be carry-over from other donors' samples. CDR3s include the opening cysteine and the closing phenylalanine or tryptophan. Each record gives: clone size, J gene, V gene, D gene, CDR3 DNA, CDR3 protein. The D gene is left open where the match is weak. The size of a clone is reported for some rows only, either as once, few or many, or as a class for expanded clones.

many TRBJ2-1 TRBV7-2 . TGTGCCAGCAGTCCAGCGGGTGCCCTTGTTCAGGAGCAGTTCTTC CASSPAGALVQEQFF
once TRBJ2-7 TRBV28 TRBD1 TGTGCCAGCAGTTCCCCCGGGACAGGAACCTACGAGCAGTACTTC CASSSPGTGTYEQYF
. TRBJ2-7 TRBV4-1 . TGCGCCGGCAGAAGGGACCTCAATTCCGAGCAGTACTTT CAGRRDLNSEQYF
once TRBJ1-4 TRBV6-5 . TGTGCCAGCAGGGCCCCCAATGAAAAACTGTTTTTT CASRAPNEKLFF
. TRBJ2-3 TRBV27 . TGTGCCAGCAGTTCCACTAGCACAGATACGCAGTATTTT CASSSTSTDTQYF
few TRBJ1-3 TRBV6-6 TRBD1 TGTGCCAGCAGTTACCGTCAGGGGGTTGGAAACACCATATATTTT CASSYRQGVGNTIYF
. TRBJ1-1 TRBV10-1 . TGCGCCAGCAGTGCCTCTGGGGGCTACACTGAAGCTTTCTTT CASSASGGYTEAFF
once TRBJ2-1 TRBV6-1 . TGTGCCAGCAGTGAAGCGCCTAGCTCCTACAATGAGCAGTTCTTC CASSEAPSSYNEQFF
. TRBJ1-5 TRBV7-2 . TGTGCCAGCAGCTTTTCCGGGATAGGTCAGCCCCAGCATTTT CASSFSGIGQPQHF
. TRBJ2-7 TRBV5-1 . TGCGCCAGCAGCTTGGTTCGGCAGGGGTACGAGCAGTACTTC CASSLVRQGYEQYF
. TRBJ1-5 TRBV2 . TGTGCCAGCAGTGAAAACGGCAATCAGCCCCAGCATTTT CASSENGNQPQHF